This T cell receptor beta chain derives from a study of blood T cells in healthy people across ages. For the study at large: Per every two T cells, about one barcoded beta molecule was captured by template switching.

On this clonotype itself: The target antigen is unknown.

General study results and limits: It was found that TCR beta diversity correlated strongly with the percentage of naive T cells.

Then a second PCR, running roughly 7 to 11 cycles, was carried out with a sample-barcoded 5' primer and a J-beta primer mix. A template-switch adaptor that had 12 random nucleotides put a tag on each cDNA molecule. Samples each returned at least 2.5 million CDR3-containing paired-end reads. A single record per CDR3 protein comes from TCRdb applying MiXCR to the 5' RACE reads. Seen here are 1.5 million or so distinct CDR3 sequences, about 43% observed once, and the top ten hold roughly 7.9%. The sequence derives from a young woman in good health. The sample taken for sequencing was blood.

CDR3 bases: TGTGCCAGCAGCTTGGGGACAGGCTATAATTCACCCCTCCACTTT. Its protein is CASSLGTGYNSPLHF. V and J are TRBV7-9 and TRBJ1-6; 8 bases line up with TRBD1. The CDR3 has 15 amino acids. The junction had 1 base not matched to a gene; V was cut back by 3 bases and J by 3 bases. Germline CDR1 is SEHNR and CDR2 is FQNEAQ (reference sequence).